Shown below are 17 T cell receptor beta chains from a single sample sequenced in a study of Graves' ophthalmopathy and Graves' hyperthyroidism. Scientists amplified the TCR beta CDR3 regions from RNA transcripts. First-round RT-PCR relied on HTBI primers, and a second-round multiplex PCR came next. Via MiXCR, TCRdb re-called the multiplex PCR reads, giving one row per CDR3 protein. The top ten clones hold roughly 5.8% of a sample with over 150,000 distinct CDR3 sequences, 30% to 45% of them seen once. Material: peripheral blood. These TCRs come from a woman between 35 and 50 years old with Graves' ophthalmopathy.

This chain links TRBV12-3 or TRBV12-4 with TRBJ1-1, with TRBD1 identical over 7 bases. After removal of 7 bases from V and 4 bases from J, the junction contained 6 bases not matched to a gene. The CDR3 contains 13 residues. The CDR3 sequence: CASNLGTVTEAFF. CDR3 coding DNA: TGTGCCAGCAACCTCGGGACAGTCACTGAAGCTTTCTTT.

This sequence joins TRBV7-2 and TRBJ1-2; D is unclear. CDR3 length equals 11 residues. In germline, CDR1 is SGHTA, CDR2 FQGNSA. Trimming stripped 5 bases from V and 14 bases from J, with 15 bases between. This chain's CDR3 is CASSPPDSWTF. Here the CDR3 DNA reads TGTGCCAGCAGCCCTCCGGATTCTTGGACCTTC.

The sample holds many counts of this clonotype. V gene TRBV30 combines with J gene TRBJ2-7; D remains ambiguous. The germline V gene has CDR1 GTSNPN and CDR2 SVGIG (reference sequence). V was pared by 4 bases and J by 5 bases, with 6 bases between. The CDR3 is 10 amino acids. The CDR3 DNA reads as TGTGCCTGGAAAAAAAACGAGCAGTACGTC. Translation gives CAWKKNEQYV.

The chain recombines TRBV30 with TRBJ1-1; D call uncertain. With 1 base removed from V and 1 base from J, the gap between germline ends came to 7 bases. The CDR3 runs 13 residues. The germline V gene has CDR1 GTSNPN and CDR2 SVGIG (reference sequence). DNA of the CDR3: TGTGCCTGGAGTGCAAAGGGGAACACTGAAGCTTTCTTT. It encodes CAWSAKGNTEAFF. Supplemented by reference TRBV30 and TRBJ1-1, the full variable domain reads SQTIHQWPATLVQPVGSPLSLECTVEGTSNPNLYWYRQAAGRGLQLLFYSVGIGQISSEVPQNLSASRPQDRQFILSSKKLLLSDSGFYLCAWSAKGNTEAFFGQGTRLTVV.

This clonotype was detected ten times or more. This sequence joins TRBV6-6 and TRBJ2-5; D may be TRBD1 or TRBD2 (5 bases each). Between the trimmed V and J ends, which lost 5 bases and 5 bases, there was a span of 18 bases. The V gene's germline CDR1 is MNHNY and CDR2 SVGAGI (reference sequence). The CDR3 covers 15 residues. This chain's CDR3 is CASSRAGVGRETQYF. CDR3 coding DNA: TGTGCCAGCAGTAGGGCCGGGGTGGGACGGGAGACCCAGTACTTC.

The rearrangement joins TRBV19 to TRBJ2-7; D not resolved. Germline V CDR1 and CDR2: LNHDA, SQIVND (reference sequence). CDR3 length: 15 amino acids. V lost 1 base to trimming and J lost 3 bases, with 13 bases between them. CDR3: CASSIAHSTDYEQYF. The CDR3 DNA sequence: TGTGCCAGTAGTATAGCCCACAGCACGGACTACGAGCAGTACTTC.

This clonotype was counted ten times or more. CDR3 loop: CASSRTGRSRTEAFF. The DNA for the CDR3 is TGTGCCAGCAGCCGGACAGGACGTTCGCGCACTGAAGCTTTCTTT. This chain connects TRBV28 to TRBJ1-1, with 7 nucleotides matching TRBD1. Germline V gives CDR1 MDHEN, CDR2 SYDVKM. The CDR3 has 15 residues. The J segment lost 4 bases and the V segment lost 6 bases, leaving 11 bases of the junction unmatched.

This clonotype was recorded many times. In DNA form, the CDR3 reads TGTGCCTGGAGTGCGGGAGGGCAGTCCTACGAGCAGTACTTC. This codes for CAWSAGGQSYEQYF. The J gene is TRBJ2-7, the V gene TRBV30; 8 nucleotides align to TRBD2. Losses at the gene ends were 1 base for V and 1 base for J; bases not matched to a gene: 3. The length of the CDR3 is 14 residues. Germline CDR1 and CDR2: GTSNPN and SVGIG (reference sequence). Based on the CDR3 plus reference TRBV30 and TRBJ2-7, the full variable domain is SQTIHQWPATLVQPVGSPLSLECTVEGTSNPNLYWYRQAAGRGLQLLFYSVGIGQISSEVPQNLSASRPQDRQFILSSKKLLLSDSGFYLCAWSAGGQSYEQYFGPGTRLTVT.

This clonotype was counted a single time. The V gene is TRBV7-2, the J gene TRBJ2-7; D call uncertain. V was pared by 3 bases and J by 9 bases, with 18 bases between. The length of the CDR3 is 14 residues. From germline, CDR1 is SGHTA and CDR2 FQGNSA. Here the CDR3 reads CASSFVWTGSVQYF. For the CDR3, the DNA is TGTGCCAGCAGCTTCGTCTGGACCGGAAGCGTGCAGTACTTC. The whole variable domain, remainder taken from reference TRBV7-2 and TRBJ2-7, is GAGVSQSPSNKVTEKGKDVELRCDPISGHTALYWYRQSLGQGLEFLIYFQGNSAPDKSGLPSDRFSAERTGGSVSTLTIQRTQQEDSAVYLCASSFVWTGSVQYFGPGTRLTVT.

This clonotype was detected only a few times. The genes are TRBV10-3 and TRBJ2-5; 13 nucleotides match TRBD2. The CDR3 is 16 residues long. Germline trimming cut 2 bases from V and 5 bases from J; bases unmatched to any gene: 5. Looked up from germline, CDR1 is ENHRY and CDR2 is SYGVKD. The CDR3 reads CAISERTSGGVETQYF. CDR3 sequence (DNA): TGTGCCATCAGTGAGCGGACTAGCGGGGGTGTTGAGACCCAGTACTTC.

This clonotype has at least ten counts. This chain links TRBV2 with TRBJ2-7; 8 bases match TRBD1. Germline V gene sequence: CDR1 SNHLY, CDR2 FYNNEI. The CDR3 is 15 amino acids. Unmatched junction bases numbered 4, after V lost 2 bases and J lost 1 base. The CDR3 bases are TGTGCCAGCAGTGAAAGCAGGGGGCAGTCCTACGAGCAGTACTTC. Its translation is CASSESRGQSYEQYF.

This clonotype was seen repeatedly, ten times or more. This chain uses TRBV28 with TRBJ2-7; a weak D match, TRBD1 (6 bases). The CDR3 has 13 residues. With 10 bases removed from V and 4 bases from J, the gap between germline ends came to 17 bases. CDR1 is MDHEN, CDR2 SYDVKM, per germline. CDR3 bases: TGTGCCACCCTGAAGACAGGAAGTTACGAGCAGTACTTC. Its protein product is CATLKTGSYEQYF. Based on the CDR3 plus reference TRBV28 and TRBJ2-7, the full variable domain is DVKVTQSSRYLVKRTGEKVFLECVQDMDHENMFWYRQDPGLGLRLIYFSYDVKMKEKGDIPEGYSVSREKKERFSLILESASTNQTSMYLCATLKTGSYEQYFGPGTRLTVT.

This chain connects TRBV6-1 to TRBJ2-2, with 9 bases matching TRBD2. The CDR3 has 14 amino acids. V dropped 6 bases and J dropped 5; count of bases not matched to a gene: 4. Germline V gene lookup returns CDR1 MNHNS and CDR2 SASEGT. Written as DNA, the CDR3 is TGTGCCAGCAGAGCGGGAGGTCGGACCGGGGAGCTGTTTTTT. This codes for CASRAGGRTGELFF.

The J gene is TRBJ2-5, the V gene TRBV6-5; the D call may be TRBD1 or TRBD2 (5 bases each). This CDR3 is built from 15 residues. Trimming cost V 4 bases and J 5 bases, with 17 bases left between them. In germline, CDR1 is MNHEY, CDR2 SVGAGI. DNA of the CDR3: TGTGCCAGCAGTTTTGCCGGGACCTCGTCCGAGACCCAGTACTTC. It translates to CASSFAGTSSETQYF.

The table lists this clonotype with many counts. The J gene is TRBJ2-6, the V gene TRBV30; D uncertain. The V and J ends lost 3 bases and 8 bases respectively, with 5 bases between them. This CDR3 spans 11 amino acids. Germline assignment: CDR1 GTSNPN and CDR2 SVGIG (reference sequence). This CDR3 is CAWRGPNVLTF. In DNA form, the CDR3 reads TGTGCCTGGAGGGGCCCCAACGTCCTGACTTTC.

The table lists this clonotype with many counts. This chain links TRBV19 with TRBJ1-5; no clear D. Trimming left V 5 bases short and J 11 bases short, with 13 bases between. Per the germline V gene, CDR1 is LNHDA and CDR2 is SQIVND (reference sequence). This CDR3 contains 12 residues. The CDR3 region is CASSHGEFSQHF. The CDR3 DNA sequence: TGTGCCAGTAGTCACGGAGAGTTTTCCCAGCATTTT.

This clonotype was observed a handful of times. The DNA for the CDR3 is TGTGCCAGCAGGGCCAGCGGGAGGGCCTACGAGCAGTACTTC. Its protein is CASRASGRAYEQYF. The rearrangement joins TRBV12-3 or TRBV12-4 to TRBJ2-7; 10 positions match TRBD2. This CDR3 is built from 14 residues. V trimming: 6 bases; J trimming: 2 bases; junction bases outside the gene matches: 4.